Reported below is one T cell receptor beta chain. The V end was cut by 5 bases, the J end by 1 base, with 11 bases between. From germline, CDR1 is SNHLY and CDR2 FYNNEI. The length of the CDR3 is 14 residues. The source of the sample is a study of blood T cell repertoires in COVID-19. About the study: COVID-19 samples collected from the United States, Italy and Spain covered acute and convalescent phases. PBMCs, B-cell-depleted T cells, or T cells provided the cDNA or gDNA that made up the material.

Original processing methods: Estimation of nucleated cell counts was performed using reference gene primer amplification. TCRdb keeps only in-frame clones here, not all; method: immunoSEQ multiplex PCR. The DNA gave D and trimming, while V, J and clone size come from that table. Of over 150,000 clones listed, about four fifths are singletons. This sequence joins TRBV2 and TRBJ1-2; D is possibly TRBD1 (5 bases). Sequenced: peripheral blood. The sequence was obtained from a man between 65 and 85 years old with active or convalescent COVID-19. The CDR3, as DNA: TGTGCCAGCAGTAGGACACAACTTAACTATGGCTACACCTTC. Protein sequence: CASSRTQLNYGYTF.